These T cell receptor beta chains were read from a single sample in a study of blood T cell repertoires in COVID-19. Here immunoSEQ multiplex PCR was the method, and the copy in TCRdb shows in-frame clones only, minus some. The table has 200,000 to 250,000 clones, about 88% seen once. The sequenced sample consisted of PBMCs or T cells enriched from blood (not recorded which). Source of these receptors: a woman aged 25-40 years who had recovered from COVID-19. CDR3s include the opening cysteine and the closing phenylalanine or tryptophan. Each record gives: CDR3 DNA, CDR3 protein, V gene, clone size, J gene, D gene. D genes are given only for firm matches. Clone size is stated in some rows and not others, as once, few, many or a class when expanded.

DNA: TGTGCCAGCAGTCAAAGACAGAGCCCTAACTATGGCTACACCTTC
CDR3: CASSQRQSPNYGYTF
V: TRBV5-6
size: few
J: TRBJ1-2
D: NA

DNA: TGCGCCAGCAGCCAAGACCGACAGGGCGGAGGGCCCCAGCATTTT
CDR3: CASSQDRQGGGPQHF
V: TRBV4-1
size: NA
J: TRBJ1-5
D: TRBD1

DNA: TGTGCCATCAGTGAAATCGTGGCGGAATCCTATGGCTACACCTTC
CDR3: CAISEIVAESYGYTF
V: TRBV10-3
size: NA
J: TRBJ1-2
D: NA

DNA: TGTGCCAGCAGCTTCGACAGGGCAGATACGCAGTATTTT
CDR3: CASSFDRADTQYF
V: TRBV11-2
size: NA
J: TRBJ2-3
D: TRBD1

DNA: TGTGCCAGCTCACCGTTGACAGGGGGCGCATCTCGTGAAAAACTGTTTTTT
CDR3: CASSPLTGGASREKLFF
V: TRBV18
size: NA
J: TRBJ1-4
D: TRBD1

DNA: TGCGCCAGCAGCCTTGCGGACAGAGCCTACGAGCAGTACTTC
CDR3: CASSLADRAYEQYF
V: TRBV4-1
size: NA
J: TRBJ2-7
D: NA

DNA: TGTGCCAGCAGCTTCATTACCTCGGGGGGGCCCAATGAGCAGTTCTTC
CDR3: CASSFITSGGPNEQFF
V: TRBV5-6
size: NA
J: TRBJ2-1
D: TRBD2

DNA: TGTGCCAGCAGTGATAGAGGGGAGGTTGGTGAGCAGTTCTTC
CDR3: CASSDRGEVGEQFF
V: TRBV2
size: NA
J: TRBJ2-1
D: NA

DNA: TGTGCCAGTAGCCACGACAGGGGCGTCCGGAACGAGCAGTACTTC
CDR3: CASSHDRGVRNEQYF
V: TRBV19
size: once
J: TRBJ2-7
D: TRBD1

DNA: TGTGCCAGCAGTGGACAGGGTTTTGATTCACCCCTCCACTTT
CDR3: CASSGQGFDSPLHF
V: TRBV25-1
size: NA
J: TRBJ1-6
D: TRBD1

DNA: TGTGCCAGTACCCTAGCGGGAACTAAGAATGAGCAGTTCTTC
CDR3: CASTLAGTKNEQFF
V: TRBV19
size: NA
J: TRBJ2-1
D: TRBD2

DNA: TGTGCCAGCAGCCGCGGGGACCACGAGCAGTACTTC
CDR3: CASSRGDHEQYF
V: TRBV11-3
size: NA
J: TRBJ2-7
D: NA

DNA: TGTGCCAGCAGTGGGACAATCTTCTATGGCTACACCTTC
CDR3: CASSGTIFYGYTF
V: TRBV3-1/TRBV3-2
size: NA
J: TRBJ1-2
D: NA

DNA: TGCAGCAGACAGGGGGGGGACACAGATACGCAGTATTTT
CDR3: CSRQGGDTDTQYF
V: TRBV29-1
size: NA
J: TRBJ2-3
D: TRBD1

DNA: TGTGCCAGCAGTTACCCCGGCAGGCCAGATACGCAGTATTTT
CDR3: CASSYPGRPDTQYF
V: TRBV6-6
size: NA
J: TRBJ2-3
D: NA

DNA: TGTGCCAGCAGCGTCGTTCCAGGGGTCCGTACGGACGAGCAGTACTTC
CDR3: CASSVVPGVRTDEQYF
V: TRBV9
size: NA
J: TRBJ2-7
D: NA

DNA: TGTGCCAGCAGCTTAGGGACAACACTCAATCAGCCCCAGCATTTT
CDR3: CASSLGTTLNQPQHF
V: TRBV7-9
size: once
J: TRBJ1-5
D: NA

DNA: TGCAGCGTTGCCGGCGGGGGGATCCTCTTCGACGAGCAGTACTTC
CDR3: CSVAGGGILFDEQYF
V: TRBV29-1
size: once
J: TRBJ2-7
D: TRBD2

DNA: TGTGCCACCAGCAGAGCCCCTACGGAGGGAGCTTTCTTT
CDR3: CATSRAPTEGAFF
V: TRBV15
size: once
J: TRBJ1-1
D: NA

DNA: TGTGCCAGCTCCGAACGACTAGGGAATGGCTACACCTTC
CDR3: CASSERLGNGYTF
V: TRBV3-1/TRBV3-2
size: NA
J: TRBJ1-2
D: NA

DNA: TGTGCCTGCCATCCTAGTCGCAATGTAAATGAGCAGTTCTTC
CDR3: CACHPSRNVNEQFF
V: TRBV2
size: many
J: TRBJ2-1
D: NA

DNA: TGTGCCAGCAGCTTAGGGGGACAGGTCTATGGCTACACCTTC
CDR3: CASSLGGQVYGYTF
V: TRBV7-2
size: NA
J: TRBJ1-2
D: TRBD1

DNA: TGTGCCAGCAGCCCAAATTACTATGGCTACACCTTC
CDR3: CASSPNYYGYTF
V: TRBV7-2
size: NA
J: TRBJ1-2
D: NA

DNA: TGTGCCAGCAGTGAAGGGACAGGAGACACAGATACGCAGTATTTT
CDR3: CASSEGTGDTDTQYF
V: TRBV2
size: NA
J: TRBJ2-3
D: TRBD1

DNA: TGCAGCGTTGGAGGGACACCAAACTATGGCTACACCTTC
CDR3: CSVGGTPNYGYTF
V: TRBV29-1
size: NA
J: TRBJ1-2
D: NA

DNA: TGTGCCAGCAGTTTTACAGGGAACTCACCCCTCCACTTT
CDR3: CASSFTGNSPLHF
V: TRBV12-3/TRBV12-4
size: NA
J: TRBJ1-6
D: NA

DNA: TGTGCCAGCAGCCCCGGACAGCGAAACACTGAAGCTTTCTTT
CDR3: CASSPGQRNTEAFF
V: TRBV9
size: NA
J: TRBJ1-1
D: NA

DNA: TGTGCCAGCACCCCAGGGTTCCTAGCCAAAAACATTCAGTACTTC
CDR3: CASTPGFLAKNIQYF
V: TRBV5-6
size: NA
J: TRBJ2-4
D: NA

DNA: TGTGCCAGCAGCCAGAACCGGGTCAATTATGGCTACACCTTC
CDR3: CASSQNRVNYGYTF
V: TRBV14
size: NA
J: TRBJ1-2
D: NA

DNA: TGTGCCAGCAGCTTAGCCAGACAGGGGAAGTATGGCTACACCTTC
CDR3: CASSLARQGKYGYTF
V: TRBV11-2
size: NA
J: TRBJ1-2
D: TRBD1

DNA: TGTGCCAGCAGCCCCACGGGACAGGAAGACTATGGCTACACCTTC
CDR3: CASSPTGQEDYGYTF
V: TRBV7-3
size: NA
J: TRBJ1-2
D: TRBD1

DNA: TGCGCCAGCAGCCAAGGTCAGGGTGTGAACACTGAAGCTTTCTTT
CDR3: CASSQGQGVNTEAFF
V: TRBV4-1
size: NA
J: TRBJ1-1
D: NA

DNA: TGTGCCAGCAGCCGAGGGGACAGCTCTAATGAAAAACTGTTTTTT
CDR3: CASSRGDSSNEKLFF
V: TRBV11-1
size: NA
J: TRBJ1-4
D: TRBD1

DNA: TGTGCCAGCAGCTTGGGGACAGGGGAATTAAGAGGCTACACCTTC
CDR3: CASSLGTGELRGYTF
V: TRBV5-6
size: NA
J: TRBJ1-2
D: TRBD1

DNA: TGTGCCAGCAGCTTAGCGAACGGTTATGGCTACACCTTC
CDR3: CASSLANGYGYTF
V: TRBV5-4
size: NA
J: TRBJ1-2
D: NA

DNA: TGTGCCAGCAGCTTAGGCAGATACTATGGCTACACCTTC
CDR3: CASSLGRYYGYTF
V: TRBV7-3
size: NA
J: TRBJ1-2
D: NA

DNA: TGTGCCAGCAGCCTCACGTCCGACACTCCGGTAGACTATGGCTACACCTTC
CDR3: CASSLTSDTPVDYGYTF
V: TRBV4-2
size: NA
J: TRBJ1-2
D: NA

DNA: TGTGCCAGCAGTGAAGCGAGGGTAGGAGAGACCCAGTACTTC
CDR3: CASSEARVGETQYF
V: TRBV6-1
size: NA
J: TRBJ2-5
D: NA

DNA: TGTGCCAGCAGCTTAGGAGGGGATACGCAGTATTTT
CDR3: CASSLGGDTQYF
V: TRBV11-3
size: NA
J: TRBJ2-3
D: NA

DNA: TGTGCCAGCAGCTTAGTGACAGCTAACTATGGCTACACCTTC
CDR3: CASSLVTANYGYTF
V: TRBV7-9
size: NA
J: TRBJ1-2
D: NA

DNA: TGTGCCAGTAGTATAGGAGGGTCCAATCAGCCCCAGCATTTT
CDR3: CASSIGGSNQPQHF
V: TRBV19
size: NA
J: TRBJ1-5
D: NA

DNA: TGTGCCAGCAGAGGGGGGGCAGGTCTAGTTGGCTACACCTTC
CDR3: CASRGGAGLVGYTF
V: TRBV28
size: few
J: TRBJ1-2
D: NA

DNA: TGTGCCAGCAGCCCCGGGGAGATCTACACCTTC
CDR3: CASSPGEIYTF
V: TRBV5-6
size: NA
J: TRBJ1-2
D: NA

DNA: TGTGCCAGCAGTTACTCGACACAGGGTGATGGCTACACCTTC
CDR3: CASSYSTQGDGYTF
V: TRBV6-6
size: NA
J: TRBJ1-2
D: NA

DNA: TGTGCCAGCAGCCAACAGGGGAGCTCCTATAATTCACCCCTCCACTTT
CDR3: CASSQQGSSYNSPLHF
V: TRBV7-2
size: NA
J: TRBJ1-6
D: TRBD1